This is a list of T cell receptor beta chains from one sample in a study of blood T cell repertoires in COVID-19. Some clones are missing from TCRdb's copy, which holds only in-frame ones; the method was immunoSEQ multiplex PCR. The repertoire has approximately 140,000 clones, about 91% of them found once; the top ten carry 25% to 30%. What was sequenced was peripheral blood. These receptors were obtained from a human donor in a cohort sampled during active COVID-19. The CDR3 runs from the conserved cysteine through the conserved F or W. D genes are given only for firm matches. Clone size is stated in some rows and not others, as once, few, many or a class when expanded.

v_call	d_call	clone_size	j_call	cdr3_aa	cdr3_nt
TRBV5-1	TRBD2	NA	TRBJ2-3	CASSSGVTTDTQYF	TGCGCCAGCAGTAGCGGGGTGACCACAGATACGCAGTATTTT
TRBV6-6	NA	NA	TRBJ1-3	CASSYPGRFGNTIYF	TGTGCCAGCAGTTACCCAGGCCGCTTTGGAAACACCATATATTTT
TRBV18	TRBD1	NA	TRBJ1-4	CASSPRDRGLGNEKLFF	TGTGCCAGCTCACCACGAGACAGGGGTCTCGGTAATGAAAAACTGTTTTTT
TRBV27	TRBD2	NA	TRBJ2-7	CASSPGLAIYEQYF	TGTGCCAGCAGTCCGGGACTAGCAATCTACGAGCAGTACTTC
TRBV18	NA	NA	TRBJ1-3	CASSPDQGSGNTIYF	TGTGCCAGCTCACCAGACCAGGGCTCTGGAAACACCATATATTTT
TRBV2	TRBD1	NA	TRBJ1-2	CASRPDRGRGYTF	TGTGCCAGCAGACCAGACAGGGGGCGAGGCTACACCTTC
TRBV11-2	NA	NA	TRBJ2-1	CASSLDRGTVLYNEQFF	TGTGCCAGCAGCTTAGATCGGGGGACAGTGCTGTACAATGAGCAGTTCTTC
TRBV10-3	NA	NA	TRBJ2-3	CAISRKGITDTQYF	TGTGCCATCTCTCGTAAGGGGATCACAGATACGCAGTATTTT
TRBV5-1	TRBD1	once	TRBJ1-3	CASSAGTARNTIYF	TGCGCCAGCAGCGCGGGGACAGCGAGAAACACCATATATTTT
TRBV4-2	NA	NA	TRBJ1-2	CASSQPQGYGYTF	TGTGCCAGCAGCCAACCACAGGGATACGGCTACACCTTC
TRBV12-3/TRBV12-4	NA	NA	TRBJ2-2	CASSGGTGELFF	TGTGCCAGCAGTGGGGGGACCGGGGAGCTGTTTTTT
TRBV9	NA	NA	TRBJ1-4	CASSDRGGGEKLFF	TGTGCCAGCAGCGATCGGGGTGGTGGTGAAAAACTGTTTTTT
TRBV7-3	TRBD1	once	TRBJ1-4	CASSLTRTGGPTNEKLFF	TGTGCCAGCAGCTTAACCCGGACAGGGGGCCCAACTAATGAAAAACTGTTTTTT
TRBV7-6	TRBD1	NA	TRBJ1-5	CASSLRQGVNQPQHF	TGTGCCAGCAGCTTGAGACAGGGGGTCAATCAGCCCCAGCATTTT
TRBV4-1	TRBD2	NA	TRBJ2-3	CASSLGLAGGADTQYF	TGCGCCAGCAGCCTGGGACTAGCGGGGGGGGCAGATACGCAGTATTTT
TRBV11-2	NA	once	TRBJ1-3	CASSFTSGRSGNTIYF	TGTGCCAGCAGCTTTACTTCAGGCCGCTCTGGAAACACCATATATTTT
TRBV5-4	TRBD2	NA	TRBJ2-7	CASSLGVAGSSYEQYF	TGTGCCAGCAGCTTGGGGGTAGCGGGGAGCTCCTACGAGCAGTACTTC
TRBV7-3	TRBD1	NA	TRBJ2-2	CASSLQGAGELFF	TGTGCCAGCAGCTTACAGGGGGCCGGGGAGCTGTTTTTT
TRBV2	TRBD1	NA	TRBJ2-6	CASRPGTGWLSDSGANVLTF	TGTGCCAGCAGGCCCGGGACAGGGTGGCTCTCCGACTCTGGGGCCAACGTCCTGACTTTC
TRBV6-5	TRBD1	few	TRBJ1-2	CASSSIGQGANGYTF	TGTGCCAGCAGCTCTATAGGACAGGGGGCAAATGGCTACACCTTC
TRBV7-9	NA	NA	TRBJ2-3	CASSPSGPSTDTQYF	TGTGCCAGCAGCCCAAGCGGACCCAGCACAGATACGCAGTATTTT
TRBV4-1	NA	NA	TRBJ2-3	CASSQDLGARDTDTQYF	TGCGCCAGCAGCCAAGATTTGGGGGCTCGAGACACAGATACGCAGTATTTT
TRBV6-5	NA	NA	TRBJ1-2	CASSQIQNYGYTF	TGTGCCAGCAGCCAAATCCAAAACTATGGCTACACCTTC
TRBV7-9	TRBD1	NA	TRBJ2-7	CASSFATGTYEQYF	TGTGCCAGCAGCTTCGCGACAGGGACCTACGAGCAGTACTTC
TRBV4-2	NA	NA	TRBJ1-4	CASSPQGSNEKLFF	TGTGCCAGCAGCCCCCAGGGATCTAATGAAAAACTGTTTTTT
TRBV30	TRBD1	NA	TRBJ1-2	CAWSQGRDRGNGYTF	TGTGCCTGGAGTCAGGGCCGGGACAGGGGTAATGGCTACACCTTC
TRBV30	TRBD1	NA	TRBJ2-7	CAWDPAGQGHSEQYF	TGTGCCTGGGACCCAGCGGGACAGGGCCATAGCGAGCAGTACTTC
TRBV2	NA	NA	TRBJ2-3	CASISWSVSRTDTQYF	TGTGCCAGCATCTCCTGGAGCGTTAGCCGCACAGATACGCAGTATTTT
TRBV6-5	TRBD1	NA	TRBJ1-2	CASSYSRRQGDYGYTF	TGTGCCAGCAGTTACTCGAGGCGACAGGGTGACTATGGCTACACCTTC
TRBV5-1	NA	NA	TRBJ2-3	CASSSGTPTDTQYF	TGCGCCAGCAGCTCCGGGACTCCCACAGATACGCAGTATTTT
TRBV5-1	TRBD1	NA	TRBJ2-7	CASSLLPSGTGSSYEQYF	TGCGCCAGCAGCTTGTTACCCTCTGGGACAGGGAGCTCCTACGAGCAGTACTTC
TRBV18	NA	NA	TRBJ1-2	CASSPPGSQTNYGYTF	TGTGCCAGCTCACCACCGGGCAGCCAGACTAACTATGGCTACACCTTC
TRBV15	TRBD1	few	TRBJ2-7	CATSGMTGLGEQYF	TGTGCCACCAGCGGTATGACAGGGTTGGGGGAGCAGTACTTC